Listed here is a single TCR beta chain. This clonotype was counted a single time. The antigen it binds to is not known. No qualities accompany the bases; no much larger clone lies one base away. TCR alpha and beta chain libraries were amplified separately from the second PCR step onward. The CMV status of each donor was determined by measuring IFNgamma production from CD4+ T cells after fresh PBMCs had been stimulated overnight with CMV viral lysate. Miltenyi beads were used first to positively select CD4 T cells, and CD8 T cells were then positively selected from the CD4-negative fraction. After staining for CD3, CD4, CD8, CD45RA, CD27 and a live/dead dye, cells were sorted on a BD Aria II into four subsets based on CD45RA and CD27. A few healthy volunteers provided blood, and each donor's sample was split into CD4 and CD8 T cells and then further divided into four differentiation subsets. Roughly 120 ml of peripheral blood was collected from each donor, and PBMC were isolated from the blood using Ficoll-Paque PLUS density-gradient centrifugation. The sorted cells were lysed in RLT buffer, after which RNA was extracted using a Qiagen RNeasy kit and kept at -80 degrees C.

The data derive from a study of naive and memory T cell subsets (dated by TCRdb to the late 2010s). Background for the entire study: An open-source, UMI-based TCR alpha and beta sequencing pipeline was applied to sorted naive and memory peripheral blood T cell subsets. RNA was DNase-treated and reverse transcribed with TCR constant-region primers, mostly using SuperScript III. IgG serology results and the functional CMV T cell responses were in complete agreement.

Library generation was performed with UMI-ligation and nested PCR. An equimolar mix of two oligonucleotides covering both TRBC1 and TRBC2 was used as the beta constant-region primer. A single-stranded oligonucleotide bearing the SP2 primer plus a 12-nucleotide UMI was ligated onto the 3' end of the cDNA by T4 RNA ligase 1. The ligated cDNA went through four rounds of PCR with nested alpha and beta constant-region primers together with the SP2 primer. Incubation of the ligation reaction was carried out at 16 degrees C for about 18-25 hours. PCR2 was typically performed as a SYBR Green qPCR and was stopped at a predetermined threshold so that over-amplification was prevented. Apart from the first purification, every purification step used Agencourt AMPure XP magnetic beads. Libraries were quantified by Qubit and checked on a TapeStation, with a main peak expected near 650 bp. Sequencing of the pooled libraries was done on an Illumina MiSeq using v2 2x251 paired-end kits, which typically yielded roughly 0.85-2 million reads per sample. Libraries were pooled at approximately 4 nM per sample, and about 4.5-7% PhiX was added to improve cluster recognition. In the source study's methods: Using tag matching that tolerated one base-pair mismatch, Decombinator assigned V and J genes to FASTQ reads that had been processed by Demultiplexor. UMIs were used by Collapsinator to correct both sequencing errors and frequency errors arising from PCR heterogeneity. TCRs were translated and CDR3s were extracted from the conserved cysteine to the FGXG phenylalanine by CDR3Translator, with non-productive sequences being flagged. Gini, Shannon entropy and inverse Simpson indices were computed after subsampling the repertoires to the same number of UMI-defined TCRs. Clonotype abundance distributions were fitted to a power law by maximum likelihood within the linear range. On one naive CD8 sample, the pipeline and MIGEC gave similar UMI counts, unique TCR numbers and clonal distributions. In one analysis, naive TCRs that were also found in any memory subset of the same donor were excluded from the naive repertoire. Repertoires were searched for around 8,000 CMV-associated CDR3 sequences compiled from VDJdb and a published dataset. TCRdb trimmed public reads at Q25 via fastp, called clones via MiXCR and kept in-frame beta chains. Each entry merges the rows of one CDR3 protein and shows their most common DNA and genes. The V and J calls and clone size are TCRdb's, not the authors'. The sample contains 130,000 to 150,000 distinct CDR3 sequences, 15% to 20% of them found a single time. The ten largest clones take up 0.14% of the sample.

The study at large found these results: Once error correction was done, more than 90% of naive TCR sequences showed up just once, which made the naive abundance distributions much steeper than those of the memory subsets. In both CD4 and CD8 cells, going from naive through CM, EM and EMRA, the Gini index went up while Shannon and inverse Simpson diversity went down. Single alpha or beta chain sequences, rather than paired alpha/beta receptors, were used to define clonotypes. RNA-based TCR counts may be affected by expression changes linked to T cell activation and differentiation. The repertoire findings for the naive and memory subsets could not be validated, as no ground truth was available. A few larger clonotypes were present in naive repertoires, particularly the CD8 repertoires, and these clonotypes were possibly memory cells re-expressing CD45RA. The abundance of TCRs followed a power law with an exponent that differed between naive and memory subsets yet stayed consistent across the three individuals.

V is trimmed back by 2 bases and J by 4 bases, and the junction contains 12 bases that no gene match accounts for. The CDR3 holds 17 amino acids from the cysteine to the phenylalanine. The DNA shown is the 51-base CDR3, in frame from base 1. From the germline V gene, CDR1 is SGHTA and CDR2 is FQGNSA. The clonotype was recovered from a human donor in good health. Material: naive CD4+ T cells from blood. The meaning of the sample's cell subset or site label: naive T cells, CD45RA high CD27+. In this chain, TRBV7-2 is recombined with TRBJ2-3, with TRBD2 matching 7 junction bases. CDR3 protein: CASSLRGGRETSDTQYF. The bases read TGTGCCAGCAGCTTAAGAGGAGGGCGGGAGACGTCAGATACGCAGTATTTT.